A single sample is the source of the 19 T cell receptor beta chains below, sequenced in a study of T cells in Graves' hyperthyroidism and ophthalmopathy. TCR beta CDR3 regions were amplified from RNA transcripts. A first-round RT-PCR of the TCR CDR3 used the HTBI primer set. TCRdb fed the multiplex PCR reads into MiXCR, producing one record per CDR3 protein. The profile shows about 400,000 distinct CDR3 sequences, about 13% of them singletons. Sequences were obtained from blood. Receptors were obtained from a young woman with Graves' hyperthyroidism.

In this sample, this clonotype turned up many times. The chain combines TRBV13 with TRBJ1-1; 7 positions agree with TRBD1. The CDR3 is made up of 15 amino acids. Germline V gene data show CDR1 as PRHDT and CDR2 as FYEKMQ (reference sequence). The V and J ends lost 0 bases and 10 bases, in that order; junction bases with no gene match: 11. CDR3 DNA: TGTGCCAGCAGCTTAGGAGACAGGGTGAATCGCGTAGCTTTCTTT. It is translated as CASSLGDRVNRVAFF.

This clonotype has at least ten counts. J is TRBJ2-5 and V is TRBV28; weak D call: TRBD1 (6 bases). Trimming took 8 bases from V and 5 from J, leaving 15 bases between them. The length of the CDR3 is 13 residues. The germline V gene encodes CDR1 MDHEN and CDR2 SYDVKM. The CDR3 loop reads CASQPQGMETQYF. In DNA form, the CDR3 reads TGTGCCAGCCAGCCTCAGGGGATGGAGACCCAGTACTTC.

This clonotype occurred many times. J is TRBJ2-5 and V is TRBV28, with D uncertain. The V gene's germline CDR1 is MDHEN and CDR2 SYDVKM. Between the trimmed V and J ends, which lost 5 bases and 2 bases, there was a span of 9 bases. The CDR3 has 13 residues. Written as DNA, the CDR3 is TGTGCCAGCAGTCCCGACGGTCAAGAGACCCAGTACTTC. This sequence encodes CASSPDGQETQYF.

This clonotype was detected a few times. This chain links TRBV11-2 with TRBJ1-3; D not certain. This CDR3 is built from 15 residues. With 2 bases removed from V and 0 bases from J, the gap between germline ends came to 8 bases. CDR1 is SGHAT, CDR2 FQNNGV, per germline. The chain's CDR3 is CASSLSVLSGNTIYF. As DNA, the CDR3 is TGTGCCAGCAGCTTAAGCGTGCTCTCTGGAAACACCATATATTTT.

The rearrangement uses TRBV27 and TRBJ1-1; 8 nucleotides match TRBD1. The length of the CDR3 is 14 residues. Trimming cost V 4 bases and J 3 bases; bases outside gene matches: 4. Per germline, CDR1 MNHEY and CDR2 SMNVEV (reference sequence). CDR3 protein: CASSSQGAYTEAFF. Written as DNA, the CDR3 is TGTGCCAGCAGTTCTCAGGGGGCGTACACTGAAGCTTTCTTT.

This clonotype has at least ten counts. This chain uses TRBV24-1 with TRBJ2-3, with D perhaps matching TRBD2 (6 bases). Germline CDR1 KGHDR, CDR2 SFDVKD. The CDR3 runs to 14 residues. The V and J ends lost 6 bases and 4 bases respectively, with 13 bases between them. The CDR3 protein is CATSPTTSPDTQYF. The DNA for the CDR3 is TGTGCCACCAGTCCGACGACTAGTCCAGATACGCAGTATTTT.

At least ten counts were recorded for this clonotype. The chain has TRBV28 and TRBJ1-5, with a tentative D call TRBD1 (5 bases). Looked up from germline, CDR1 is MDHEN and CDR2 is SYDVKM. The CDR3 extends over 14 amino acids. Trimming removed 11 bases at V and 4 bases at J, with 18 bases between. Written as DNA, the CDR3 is TGTGCCGGGTCGGGGGGGGTCCGGAATCAGCCCCAGCATTTT. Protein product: CAGSGGVRNQPQHF.

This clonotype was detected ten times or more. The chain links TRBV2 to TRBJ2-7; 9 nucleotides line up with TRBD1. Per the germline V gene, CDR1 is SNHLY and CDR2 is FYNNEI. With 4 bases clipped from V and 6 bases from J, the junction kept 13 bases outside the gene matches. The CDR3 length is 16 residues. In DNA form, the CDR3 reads TGTGCCAGCAGTGCGGAACCCGGGACAGGGTTAATCGAGCAGTACTTC. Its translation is CASSAEPGTGLIEQYF.

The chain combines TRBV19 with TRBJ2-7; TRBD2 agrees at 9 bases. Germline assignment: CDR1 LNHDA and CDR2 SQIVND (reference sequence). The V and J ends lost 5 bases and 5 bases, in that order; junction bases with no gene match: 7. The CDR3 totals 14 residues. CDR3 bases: TGTGCCAGTAGTGGGGCGGGGGGGTCGGACGAGCAGTACTTC. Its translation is CASSGAGGSDEQYF.

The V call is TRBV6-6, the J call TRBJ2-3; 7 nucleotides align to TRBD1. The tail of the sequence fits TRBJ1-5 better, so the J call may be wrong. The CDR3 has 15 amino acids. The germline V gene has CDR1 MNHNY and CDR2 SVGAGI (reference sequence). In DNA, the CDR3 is TGTGCCAGCAGTTACTCGTCTAGCGGGACAGATACGCAGCATTTT. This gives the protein CASSYSSSGTDTQHF.

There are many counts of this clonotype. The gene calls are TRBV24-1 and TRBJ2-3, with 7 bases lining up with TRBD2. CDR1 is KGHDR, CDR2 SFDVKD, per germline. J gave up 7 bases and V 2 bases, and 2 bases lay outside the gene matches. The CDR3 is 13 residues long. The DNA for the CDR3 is TGTGCCACCAGTGATTGGAGCGGGAATACGCAGTATTTT. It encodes CATSDWSGNTQYF.

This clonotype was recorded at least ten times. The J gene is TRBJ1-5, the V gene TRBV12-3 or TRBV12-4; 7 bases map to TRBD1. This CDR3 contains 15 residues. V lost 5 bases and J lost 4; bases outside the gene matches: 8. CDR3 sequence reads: CASSGGGQQNQPQHF. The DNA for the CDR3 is TGTGCCAGCAGTGGGGGGGGACAGCAAAATCAGCCCCAGCATTTT.

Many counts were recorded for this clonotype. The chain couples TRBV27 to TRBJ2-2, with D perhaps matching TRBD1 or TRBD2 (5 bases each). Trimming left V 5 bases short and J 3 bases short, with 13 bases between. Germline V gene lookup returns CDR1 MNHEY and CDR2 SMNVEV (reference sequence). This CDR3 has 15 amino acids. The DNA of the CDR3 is TGTGCCAGCAGTAGCTGGGGGAGTGACACCGGGGAGCTGTTTTTT. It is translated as CASSSWGSDTGELFF.

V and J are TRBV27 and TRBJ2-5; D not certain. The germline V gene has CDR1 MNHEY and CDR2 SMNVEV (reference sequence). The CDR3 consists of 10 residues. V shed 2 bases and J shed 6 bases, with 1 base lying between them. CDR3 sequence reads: CASSLKTQYF. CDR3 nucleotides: TGTGCCAGCAGTTTAAAGACCCAGTACTTC.

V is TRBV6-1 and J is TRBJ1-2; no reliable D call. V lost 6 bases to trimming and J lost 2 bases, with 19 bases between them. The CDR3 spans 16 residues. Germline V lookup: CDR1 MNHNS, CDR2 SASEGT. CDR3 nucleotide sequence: TGTGCCAGCAGCCCCCCGGGCAGTTCTACCAACTATGGCTACACCTTC. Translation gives CASSPPGSSTNYGYTF.

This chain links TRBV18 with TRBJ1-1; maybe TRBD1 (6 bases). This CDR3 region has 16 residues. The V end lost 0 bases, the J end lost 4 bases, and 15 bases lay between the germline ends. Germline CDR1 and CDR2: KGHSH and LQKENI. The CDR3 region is CASSPPSVGAGTEAFF. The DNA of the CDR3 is TGTGCCAGCTCACCACCCAGCGTGGGGGCCGGCACTGAAGCTTTCTTT.

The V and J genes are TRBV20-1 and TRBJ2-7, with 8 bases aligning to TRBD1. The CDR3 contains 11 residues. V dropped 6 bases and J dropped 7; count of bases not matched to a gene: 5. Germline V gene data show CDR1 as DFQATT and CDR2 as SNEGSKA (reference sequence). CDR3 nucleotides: TGCAGTGCAGGACAGGGAGTAGAGCAGTACTTC. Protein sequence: CSAGQGVEQYF.

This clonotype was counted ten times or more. The DNA of the CDR3 is TGTGCCAGCAGTGCCGACGGGACAGCCTACAATGAGCAGTTCTTC. This translates into CASSADGTAYNEQFF. This chain connects TRBV7-9 to TRBJ2-1, with TRBD1 identical over 7 bases. The V gene's germline CDR1 is SEHNR and CDR2 FQNEAQ (reference sequence). The J segment lost 2 bases and the V segment lost 6 bases, leaving 7 bases of the junction unmatched. The CDR3 has 15 amino acids.

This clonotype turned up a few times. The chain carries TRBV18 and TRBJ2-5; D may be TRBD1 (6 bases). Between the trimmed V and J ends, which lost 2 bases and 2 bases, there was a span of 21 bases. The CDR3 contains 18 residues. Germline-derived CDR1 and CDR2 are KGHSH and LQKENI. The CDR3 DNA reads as TGTGCCAGCTCACCAGCTTTAATACAGGGTACTACTCAAGAGACCCAGTACTTC. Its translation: CASSPALIQGTTQETQYF.